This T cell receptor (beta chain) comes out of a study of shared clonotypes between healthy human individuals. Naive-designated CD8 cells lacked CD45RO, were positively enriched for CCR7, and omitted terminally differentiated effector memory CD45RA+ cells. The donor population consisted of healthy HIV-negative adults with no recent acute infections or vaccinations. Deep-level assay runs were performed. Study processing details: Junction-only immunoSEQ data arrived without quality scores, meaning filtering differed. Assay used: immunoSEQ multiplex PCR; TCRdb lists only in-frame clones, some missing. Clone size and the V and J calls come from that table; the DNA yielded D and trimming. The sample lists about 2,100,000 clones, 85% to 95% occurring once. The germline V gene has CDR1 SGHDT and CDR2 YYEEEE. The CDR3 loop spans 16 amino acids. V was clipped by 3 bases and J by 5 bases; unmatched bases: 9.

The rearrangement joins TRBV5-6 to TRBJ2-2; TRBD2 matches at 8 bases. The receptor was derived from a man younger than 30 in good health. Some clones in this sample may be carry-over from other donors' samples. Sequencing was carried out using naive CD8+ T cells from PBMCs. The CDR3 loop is CASSSGTRGSTGELFF. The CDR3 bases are TGTGCCAGCAGCTCGGGGACTAGGGGTAGTACCGGGGAGCTGTTTTTT.